The text below deals with one T cell receptor beta chain. The antigen remains undetermined. This CDR3 has 14 residues. The V and J ends lost 5 bases and 5 bases respectively, with 17 bases between them. The germline V gene encodes CDR1 DFQATT and CDR2 SNEGSKA (reference sequence). The data were taken from a study of identical twins. From the 5' RACE reads, TCRdb called clonotypes with MiXCR, one entry per CDR3 protein. The table lists some 1,600,000 distinct CDR3 sequences, 25% to 35% of them singletons. Whole-study findings and limits: Models came in too low on out-of-frame TCR alpha sharing in monozygotic twins.

This clonotype was sampled from a newborn girl in good health. The chain employs TRBV20-1 and TRBJ2-3, with D possibly being TRBD2 (7 bases). The sequencing sample was made of cord blood. The DNA for the CDR3 is TGCAGTGCTGGAGGGGGGGGAGTTATAGATACGCAGTATTTT. The encoded protein is CSAGGGGVIDTQYF.